Listed below are T cell receptor beta chains from one sample, sequenced in a study of OX40 agonist ivuxolimab in advanced cancers. The data were produced by immunoSEQ multiplex PCR, yet TCRdb's version contains in-frame clones alone and is incomplete. The data contain about 48,000 clones, approximately 86% of them singletons. This material consisted of CD4+ or CD8+ T cells sorted from blood, taken in a trial of the OX40 agonist ivuxolimab. These receptors were taken from an adult with an advanced solid tumor such as melanoma, head and neck, liver or kidney cancer. Both conserved end residues are part of each CDR3. Each record gives: clone size, D gene, V gene, J gene, CDR3 protein, CDR3 DNA. The D gene is left open where the match is weak. Clone sizes are given selectively: once, few, many, or a class where the clone is expanded.

clone size: -; D gene: -; V gene: TRBV7-2; J gene: TRBJ2-3; CDR3 protein: CASSPQGRTDTDTQYF; CDR3 DNA: TGTGCCAGCAGCCCCCAAGGACGGACCGACACAGATACGCAGTATTTT
clone size: -; D gene: TRBD2; V gene: TRBV11-3; J gene: TRBJ2-3; CDR3 protein: CASSLDGLVTDTQYF; CDR3 DNA: TGTGCCAGCAGCTTAGACGGACTAGTCACAGATACGCAGTATTTT
clone size: -; D gene: TRBD1; V gene: TRBV18; J gene: TRBJ2-1; CDR3 protein: CASSPRQGAANNEQFF; CDR3 DNA: TGTGCCAGCTCACCCCGACAGGGGGCGGCCAACAATGAGCAGTTCTTC
clone size: -; D gene: -; V gene: TRBV6-1; J gene: TRBJ1-2; CDR3 protein: CASSYFGGDGYTF; CDR3 DNA: TGTGCCAGCAGTTATTTCGGGGGAGATGGCTACACCTTC
clone size: -; D gene: -; V gene: TRBV7-2; J gene: TRBJ2-2; CDR3 protein: CASSRVPGELFF; CDR3 DNA: TGTGCCAGCAGCCGGGTCCCGGGGGAGCTGTTTTTT
clone size: -; D gene: -; V gene: TRBV7-2; J gene: TRBJ2-2; CDR3 protein: CASAPQGLNTGELFF; CDR3 DNA: TGTGCCAGCGCTCCCCAAGGATTAAACACCGGGGAGCTGTTTTTT
clone size: -; D gene: -; V gene: TRBV2; J gene: TRBJ2-4; CDR3 protein: CASSSAKNIQYF; CDR3 DNA: TGTGCCAGCAGTAGTGCCAAAAACATTCAGTACTTC
clone size: -; D gene: -; V gene: TRBV7-2; J gene: TRBJ1-4; CDR3 protein: CASSPLSGWDEKLFF; CDR3 DNA: TGTGCCAGCAGCCCCCTGTCAGGCTGGGATGAAAAACTGTTTTTT
clone size: -; D gene: -; V gene: TRBV7-2; J gene: TRBJ1-2; CDR3 protein: CASSPGGGAVNYGYTF; CDR3 DNA: TGTGCCAGCAGCCCGGGTGGAGGGGCGGTTAACTATGGCTACACCTTC
clone size: few; D gene: TRBD1; V gene: TRBV19; J gene: TRBJ1-6; CDR3 protein: CASSIAGTGHSPLHF; CDR3 DNA: TGTGCCAGTAGTATAGCAGGGACAGGGCATTCACCCCTCCACTTT
clone size: -; D gene: TRBD1; V gene: TRBV6-6; J gene: TRBJ1-2; CDR3 protein: CASSPAGGANYGYTF; CDR3 DNA: TGTGCCAGCAGTCCCGCAGGGGGAGCCAACTATGGCTACACCTTC
clone size: -; D gene: -; V gene: TRBV19; J gene: TRBJ2-3; CDR3 protein: CASRLNRGASTDTQYF; CDR3 DNA: TGTGCCAGTAGACTCAATCGGGGGGCTAGCACAGATACGCAGTATTTT
clone size: -; D gene: TRBD1; V gene: TRBV5-8; J gene: TRBJ1-1; CDR3 protein: CASRFTGGSTEAFF; CDR3 DNA: TGTGCCAGCAGATTTACAGGGGGAAGCACTGAAGCTTTCTTT
clone size: -; D gene: -; V gene: TRBV6-5; J gene: TRBJ1-1; CDR3 protein: CASTTGLGGQEAFF; CDR3 DNA: TGTGCCAGCACCACCGGTCTGGGAGGGCAGGAAGCTTTCTTT
clone size: -; D gene: -; V gene: TRBV5-5; J gene: TRBJ1-1; CDR3 protein: CASSLTGELGAFF; CDR3 DNA: TGTGCCAGCAGCTTGACTGGGGAGCTAGGGGCTTTCTTT
clone size: -; D gene: -; V gene: TRBV7-9; J gene: TRBJ2-3; CDR3 protein: CASSADTDTQYF; CDR3 DNA: TGTGCCAGCAGCGCGGACACAGATACGCAGTATTTT
clone size: -; D gene: -; V gene: TRBV7-2; J gene: TRBJ1-3; CDR3 protein: CASKNPGLTGNTIYF; CDR3 DNA: TGTGCCAGCAAAAACCCGGGGTTAACTGGAAACACCATATATTTT
clone size: -; D gene: -; V gene: TRBV5-6; J gene: TRBJ1-5; CDR3 protein: CASSLWGFDGIYSNQPQHF; CDR3 DNA: TGTGCCAGCAGCTTGTGGGGATTCGACGGGATATATAGCAATCAGCCCCAGCATTTT
clone size: -; D gene: -; V gene: TRBV6-1; J gene: TRBJ2-5; CDR3 protein: CASSEVIRGSTQETQYF; CDR3 DNA: TGTGCCAGCAGTGAAGTCATAAGGGGCTCCACACAAGAGACCCAGTACTTC
clone size: -; D gene: -; V gene: TRBV7-2; J gene: TRBJ2-2; CDR3 protein: CASSLGGVGELFF; CDR3 DNA: TGTGCCAGCAGCTTAGGGGGGGTCGGGGAGCTGTTTTTT
clone size: -; D gene: -; V gene: TRBV5-8; J gene: TRBJ2-1; CDR3 protein: CASSLGTGAAYNEQLF; CDR3 DNA: TGTGCCAGCAGCTTGGGGACGGGGGCAGCCTACAATGAGCAGCTCTTC
clone size: -; D gene: -; V gene: TRBV5-6; J gene: TRBJ2-3; CDR3 protein: CASSLGPASTDTQYF; CDR3 DNA: TGTGCCAGCAGCTTGGGCCCGGCGAGCACAGATACGCAGTATTTT
clone size: -; D gene: TRBD2; V gene: TRBV9; J gene: TRBJ2-2; CDR3 protein: CASSTQREGNTGELFF; CDR3 DNA: TGTGCCAGCAGCACCCAGAGGGAGGGTAACACCGGGGAGCTGTTTTTT
clone size: -; D gene: -; V gene: TRBV5-1; J gene: TRBJ1-2; CDR3 protein: CASSKTDYLGGYTF; CDR3 DNA: TGCGCCAGCAGCAAGACAGATTACCTTGGTGGCTACACCTTC
clone size: -; D gene: -; V gene: TRBV6-5; J gene: TRBJ1-6; CDR3 protein: CASSYSFQEASPLHF; CDR3 DNA: TGTGCCAGCAGTTACTCGTTCCAGGAGGCTTCACCCCTCCACTTT
clone size: -; D gene: TRBD1; V gene: TRBV7-8; J gene: TRBJ1-1; CDR3 protein: CASSPQTGGRNTEAFF; CDR3 DNA: TGTGCCAGCAGCCCACAGACAGGGGGCAGGAACACTGAAGCTTTCTTT
clone size: -; D gene: -; V gene: TRBV7-9; J gene: TRBJ2-7; CDR3 protein: CASSLRTDTEQYF; CDR3 DNA: TGTGCCAGCAGCTTAAGGACAGACACCGAGCAGTACTTC
clone size: once; D gene: -; V gene: TRBV7-3; J gene: TRBJ2-2; CDR3 protein: CASSYGPGELFF; CDR3 DNA: TGTGCCAGCAGTTACGGACCGGGGGAGCTGTTTTTT
clone size: -; D gene: -; V gene: TRBV2; J gene: TRBJ1-2; CDR3 protein: CASSGGYGYTF; CDR3 DNA: TGTGCCAGCAGTGGAGGCTATGGCTACACCTTC
clone size: -; D gene: TRBD1; V gene: TRBV5-1; J gene: TRBJ1-1; CDR3 protein: CASSLDGQGKAFF; CDR3 DNA: TGCGCCAGCAGCTTGGACGGACAGGGTAAAGCTTTCTTT